Below are 7 T cell receptor beta chains sequenced from a single sample in a study of monozygotic twins with inflammatory bowel disease. TCRdb reanalyzed the 5' RACE reads and collapses them to one entry per CDR3 protein, without DNA. The sample features 350,000 to 550,000 distinct CDR3 sequences, with 2% to 3% in its top ten. Material: blood. The receptors originated from a human donor with ulcerative colitis or Crohn's disease, or a healthy co-twin of an affected twin (not recorded which).

The chain is built from TRBV5-1 and TRBJ2-1; without DNA, the TCRdb call of TRBD1 cannot be checked. Germline V CDR1 and CDR2: SGHRS, YFSETQ. This CDR3 has 13 residues. The CDR3 spells CASSDPDYNEQFF.

The chain couples TRBV9 to TRBJ1-1; TCRdb reports TRBD1, a call that lacks DNA to check it against. The CDR3 consists of 16 residues. Germline CDR1 is SGDLS and CDR2 is YYNGEE. This chain's CDR3 is CASSVWTEDLNTEAFF.

The chain employs TRBV27 and TRBJ1-4. The CDR3 spans 11 residues. Germline assignment: CDR1 MNHEY and CDR2 SMNVEV (reference sequence). CDR3 in amino acids: CASSSKEKLFF.

The gene calls are TRBV10-3 and TRBJ1-1; TCRdb indicates TRBD1, and absent DNA this call remains unverified. The CDR3 is 13 amino acids. The germline CDR1 and CDR2 sequences are ENHRY and SYGVKD. Here the CDR3 reads CATNSRAGTEAFF.

The chain links TRBV7-9 to TRBJ2-5; absent DNA, TCRdb's TRBD1 call cannot be checked. CDR3 size: 14 residues. Germline V lookup: CDR1 SEHNR, CDR2 FQNEAQ (reference sequence). CDR3 in amino acids: CASSYHQGMETQYF.

J is TRBJ2-1 and V is TRBV29-1; TCRdb names TRBD2, which stays unverified in the absence of DNA. CDR3 length: 13 amino acids. Germline V gene data show CDR1 as SQVTM and CDR2 as ANQGSEA. CDR3 sequence: CSVERGSYNEQFF.

This sequence joins TRBV4-1 and TRBJ1-2; the TCRdb call, TRBD1, lacks DNA for checking. The CDR3 totals 16 residues. The germline V gene encodes CDR1 MGHRA and CDR2 YSYEKL. The CDR3: CASSQTSLGASGGYTF.